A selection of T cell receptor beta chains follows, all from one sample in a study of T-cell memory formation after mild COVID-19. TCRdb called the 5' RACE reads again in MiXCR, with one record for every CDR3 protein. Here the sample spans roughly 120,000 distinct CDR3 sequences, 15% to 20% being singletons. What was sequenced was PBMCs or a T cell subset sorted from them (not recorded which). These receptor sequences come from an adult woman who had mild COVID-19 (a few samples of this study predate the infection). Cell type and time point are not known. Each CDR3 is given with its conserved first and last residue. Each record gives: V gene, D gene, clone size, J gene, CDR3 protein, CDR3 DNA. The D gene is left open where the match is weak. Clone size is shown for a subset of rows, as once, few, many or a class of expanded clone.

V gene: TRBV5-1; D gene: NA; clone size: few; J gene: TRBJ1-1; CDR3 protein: CASSSIGQNTEAFF; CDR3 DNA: TGCGCCAGCAGCTCGATAGGACAGAACACTGAAGCTTTCTTT
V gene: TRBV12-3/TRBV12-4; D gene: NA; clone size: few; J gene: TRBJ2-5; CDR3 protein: CASSLRQEETQYF; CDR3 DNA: TGTGCCAGCAGTTTAAGGCAGGAAGAGACCCAGTACTTC
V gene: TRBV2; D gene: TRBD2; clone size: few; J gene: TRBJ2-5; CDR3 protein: CASTASGGAVQETQYF; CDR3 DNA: TGTGCCAGCACCGCTAGCGGGGGGGCCGTCCAAGAGACCCAGTACTTC
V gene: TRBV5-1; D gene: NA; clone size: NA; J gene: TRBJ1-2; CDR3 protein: CASSQDTTNYGYTF; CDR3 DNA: TGCGCCAGCAGCCAAGACACGACTAACTATGGCTACACCTTC
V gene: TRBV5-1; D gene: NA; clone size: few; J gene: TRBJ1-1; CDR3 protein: CASSLEGQNTEAFF; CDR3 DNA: TGCGCCAGCAGCTTGGAGGGCCAGAACACTGAAGCTTTCTTT
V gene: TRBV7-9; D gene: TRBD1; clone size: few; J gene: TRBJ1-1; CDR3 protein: CASSPRDRTENTEAFF; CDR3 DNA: TGTGCCAGCAGCCCAAGGGACAGGACCGAGAACACTGAAGCTTTCTTT
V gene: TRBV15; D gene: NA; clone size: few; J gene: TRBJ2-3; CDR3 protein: CATSRDLGDTRLDTQYF; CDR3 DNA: TGTGCCACCAGCAGAGATCTCGGCGATACGCGGCTTGATACGCAGTATTTT
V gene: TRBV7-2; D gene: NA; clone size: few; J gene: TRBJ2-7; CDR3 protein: CASSPLDYEQYF; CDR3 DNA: TGTGCCAGCAGCCCCCTCGACTACGAGCAGTACTTC
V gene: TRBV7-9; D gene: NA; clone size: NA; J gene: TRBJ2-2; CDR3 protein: CATPPGYTGELFF; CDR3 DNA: TGTGCCACCCCGCCGGGTTACACCGGGGAGCTGTTTTTT
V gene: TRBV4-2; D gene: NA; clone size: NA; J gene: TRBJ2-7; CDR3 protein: CASSQGARDSSYEQYF; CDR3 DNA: TGTGCCAGCAGCCAAGGGGCCAGGGATAGCTCCTACGAGCAGTACTTC
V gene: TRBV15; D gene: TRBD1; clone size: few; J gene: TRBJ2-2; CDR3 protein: CATSSLGQGRNTGELFF; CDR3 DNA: TGTGCCACCAGCAGTCTAGGACAGGGCAGGAACACCGGGGAGCTGTTTTTT
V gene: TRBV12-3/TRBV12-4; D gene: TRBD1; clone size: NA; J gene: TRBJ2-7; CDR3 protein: CASTTGQGEGYEQYF; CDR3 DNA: TGTGCCAGCACCACGGGACAGGGGGAAGGATACGAGCAGTACTTC
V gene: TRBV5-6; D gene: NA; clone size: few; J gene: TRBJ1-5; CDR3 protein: CASSVQWVSNQPQHF; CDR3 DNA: TGTGCCAGCAGCGTACAGTGGGTTAGCAATCAGCCCCAGCATTTT
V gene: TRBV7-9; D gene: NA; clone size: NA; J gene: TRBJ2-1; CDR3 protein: CASSLVRAIEQFF; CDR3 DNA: TGTGCCAGCAGCTTAGTCCGAGCGATTGAGCAGTTCTTC
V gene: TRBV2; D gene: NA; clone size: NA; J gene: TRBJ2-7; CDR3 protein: CASNRRPGTHEQYF; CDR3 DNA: TGTGCCAGCAACAGGAGACCGGGGACCCACGAGCAGTACTTC
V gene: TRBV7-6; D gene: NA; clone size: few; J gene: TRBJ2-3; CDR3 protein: CASSQALDTQYF; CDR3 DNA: TGTGCCAGCAGCCAAGCGCTAGATACGCAGTATTTT
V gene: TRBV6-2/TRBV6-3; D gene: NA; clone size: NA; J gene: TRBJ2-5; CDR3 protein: CASSQTTFETQYF; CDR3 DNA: TGTGCCAGCAGTCAGACTACCTTCGAGACCCAGTACTTC
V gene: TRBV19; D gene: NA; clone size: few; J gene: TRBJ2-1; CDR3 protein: CASVNWNEQFF; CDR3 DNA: TGTGCCAGTGTTAACTGGAATGAGCAGTTCTTC
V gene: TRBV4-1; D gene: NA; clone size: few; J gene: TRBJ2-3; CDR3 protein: CASSQDRIGSSTDTQYF; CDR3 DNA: TGCGCCAGCAGCCAAGATCGAATAGGTAGTAGCACAGATACGCAGTATTTT
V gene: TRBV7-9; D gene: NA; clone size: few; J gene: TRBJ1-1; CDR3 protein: CASGWPGATEAFF; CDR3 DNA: TGTGCCAGCGGATGGCCAGGCGCCACTGAAGCTTTCTTT
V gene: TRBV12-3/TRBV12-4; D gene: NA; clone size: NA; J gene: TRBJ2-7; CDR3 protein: CASSLSGNSYEQYF; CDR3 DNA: TGTGCCAGCAGTCTCTCAGGGAACTCCTACGAGCAGTACTTC
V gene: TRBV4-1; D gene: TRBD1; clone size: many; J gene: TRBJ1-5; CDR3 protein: CASRPNTYIGGKDQPQHF; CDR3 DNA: TGCGCCAGCAGACCAAATACCTATATAGGGGGCAAAGATCAGCCCCAGCATTTT
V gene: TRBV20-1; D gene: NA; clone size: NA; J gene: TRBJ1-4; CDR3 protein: CTGMGPMFF; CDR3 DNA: TGCACGGGGATGGGACCGATGTTTTTT
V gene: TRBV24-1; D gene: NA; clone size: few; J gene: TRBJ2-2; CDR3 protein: CATSTGLNTGELFF; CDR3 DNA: TGTGCCACCAGTACGGGATTGAACACCGGGGAGCTGTTTTTT
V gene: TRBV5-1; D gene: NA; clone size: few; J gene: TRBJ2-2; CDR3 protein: CASSETLPNTGELFF; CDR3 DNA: TGCGCCAGCAGTGAGACCCTACCGAACACCGGGGAGCTGTTTTTT
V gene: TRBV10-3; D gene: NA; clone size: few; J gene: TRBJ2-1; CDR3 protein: CAISGGSGRFNEQFF; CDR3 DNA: TGTGCCATCAGTGGGGGGTCGGGTAGATTCAATGAGCAGTTCTTC
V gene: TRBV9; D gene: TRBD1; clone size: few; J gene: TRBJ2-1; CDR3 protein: CASSAGTGRNEQFF; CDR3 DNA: TGTGCCAGCAGCGCGGGGACAGGGAGAAATGAGCAGTTCTTC
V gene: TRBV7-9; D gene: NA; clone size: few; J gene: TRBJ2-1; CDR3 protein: CASSLGGLEQFF; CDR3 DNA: TGTGCCAGCAGCTTAGGGGGACTTGAGCAGTTCTTC
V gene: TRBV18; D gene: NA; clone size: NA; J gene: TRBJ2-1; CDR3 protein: CASSPPSGSGEQFF; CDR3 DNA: TGTGCCAGCTCACCACCTTCGGGGTCAGGGGAGCAGTTCTTC
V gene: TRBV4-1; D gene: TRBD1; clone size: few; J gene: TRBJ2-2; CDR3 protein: CASSTRDRGPNTGELFF; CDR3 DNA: TGCGCCAGCAGCACCCGGGACAGGGGGCCGAACACCGGGGAGCTGTTTTTT
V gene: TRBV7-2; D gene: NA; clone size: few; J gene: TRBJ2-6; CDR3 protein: CASRQGTTGANVLTF; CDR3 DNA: TGTGCCAGCAGACAGGGGACTACTGGGGCCAACGTCCTGACTTTC
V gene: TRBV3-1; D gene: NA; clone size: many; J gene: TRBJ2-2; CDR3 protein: CASSGAGLTAGELFF; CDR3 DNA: TGTGCCAGCAGCGGAGCCGGTCTGACTGCCGGGGAGCTGTTTTTT
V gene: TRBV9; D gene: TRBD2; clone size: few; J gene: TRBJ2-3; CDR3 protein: CASSVTLRLAGGQGTDTQYF; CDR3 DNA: TGTGCCAGCAGCGTCACGCTCCGACTAGCGGGGGGGCAGGGCACAGATACGCAGTATTTT
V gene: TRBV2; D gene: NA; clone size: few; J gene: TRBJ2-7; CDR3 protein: CASSEVMIYEQYF; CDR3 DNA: TGTGCCAGCAGTGAAGTAATGATCTACGAGCAGTACTTC
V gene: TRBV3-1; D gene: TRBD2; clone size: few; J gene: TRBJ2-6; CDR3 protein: CASSQATSGSGANVLTF; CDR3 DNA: TGTGCCAGCAGCCAAGCGACTAGCGGATCTGGGGCCAACGTCCTGACTTTC
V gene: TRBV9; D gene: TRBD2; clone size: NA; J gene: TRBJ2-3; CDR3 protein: CASSPDLSSGGARGQYF; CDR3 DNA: TGTGCCAGCAGCCCAGACCTCTCTAGCGGGGGGGCCAGAGGGCAGTATTTT